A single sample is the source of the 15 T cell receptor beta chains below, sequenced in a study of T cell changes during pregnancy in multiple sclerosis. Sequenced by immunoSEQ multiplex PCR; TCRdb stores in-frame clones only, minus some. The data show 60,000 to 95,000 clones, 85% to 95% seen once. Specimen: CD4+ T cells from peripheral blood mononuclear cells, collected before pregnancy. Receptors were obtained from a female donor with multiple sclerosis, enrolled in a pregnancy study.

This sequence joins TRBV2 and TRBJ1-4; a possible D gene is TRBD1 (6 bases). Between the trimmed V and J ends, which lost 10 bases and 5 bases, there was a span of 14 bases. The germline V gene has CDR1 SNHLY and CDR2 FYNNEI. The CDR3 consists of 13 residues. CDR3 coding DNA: TGTGCCAACTCCCGGGACAACAATGAAAAACTGTTTTTT. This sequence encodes CANSRDNNEKLFF. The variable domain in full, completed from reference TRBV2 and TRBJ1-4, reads EPEVTQTPSHQVTQMGQEVILRCVPISNHLYFYWYRQILGQKVEFLVSFYNNEISEKSEIFDDQFSVERPDGSNFTLKIRSTKLEDSAMYFCANSRDNNEKLFFGSGTQLSVL.

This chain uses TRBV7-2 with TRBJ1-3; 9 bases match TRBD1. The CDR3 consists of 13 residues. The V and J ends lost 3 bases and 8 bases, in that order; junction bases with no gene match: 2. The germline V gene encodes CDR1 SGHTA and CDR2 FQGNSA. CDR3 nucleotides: TGTGCCAGCAGCTTTGACAGGGGGGACACCATATATTTT. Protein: CASSFDRGDTIYF.

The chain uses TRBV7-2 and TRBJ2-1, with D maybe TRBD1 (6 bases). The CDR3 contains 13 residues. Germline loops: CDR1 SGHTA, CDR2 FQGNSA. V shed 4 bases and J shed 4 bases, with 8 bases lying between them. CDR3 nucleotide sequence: TGTGCCAGCAGCTCGGGACAATACAATGAGCAGTTCTTC. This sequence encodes CASSSGQYNEQFF.

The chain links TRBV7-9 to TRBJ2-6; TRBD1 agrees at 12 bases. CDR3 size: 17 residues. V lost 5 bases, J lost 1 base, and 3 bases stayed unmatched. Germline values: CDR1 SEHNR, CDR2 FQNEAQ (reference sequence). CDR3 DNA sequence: TGTGCCAGCAGCCGGGACAGGGGGCTGTCTGGGGCCAACGTCCTGACTTTC. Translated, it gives CASSRDRGLSGANVLTF.

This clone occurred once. CDR3 nucleotides: TGTGCCAGCAGTATTCGGACTAGCGGCTACAATGAGCAGTTCTTC. Translated: CASSIRTSGYNEQFF. The chain has TRBV27 and TRBJ2-1; TRBD2 aligns across 10 bases. CDR1 and CDR2 from the germline V gene are MNHEY and SMNVEV (reference sequence). There are 15 residues in the CDR3. J lost 3 bases, V lost 5 bases, and 4 bases had no gene match.

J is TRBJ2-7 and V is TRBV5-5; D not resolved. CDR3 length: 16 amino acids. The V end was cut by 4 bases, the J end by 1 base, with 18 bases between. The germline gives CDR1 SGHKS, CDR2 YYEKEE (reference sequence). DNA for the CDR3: TGTGCCAGCAGCCCGCTCTGGCGGCCCAATTCCTACGAGCAGTACTTC. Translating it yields CASSPLWRPNSYEQYF. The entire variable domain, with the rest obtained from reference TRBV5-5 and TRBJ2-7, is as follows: DAGVTQSPTHLIKTRGQQVTLRCSPISGHKSVSWYQQVLGQGPQFIFQYYEKEERGRGNFPDRFSARQFPNYSSELNVNALLLGDSALYLCASSPLWRPNSYEQYFGPGTRLTVT.

DNA of the CDR3: TGCAGCGTTGAAGATCGACTAGCGGGGAGCACAGATACGCAGTATTTT. Translating it yields CSVEDRLAGSTDTQYF. The chain has TRBV29-1 and TRBJ2-3; 11 bases align to TRBD2. The CDR3 is 16 residues long. CDR1 is SQVTM and CDR2 is ANQGSEA in the germline V gene. Unmatched junction bases numbered 2, after V lost 0 bases and J lost 0 bases.

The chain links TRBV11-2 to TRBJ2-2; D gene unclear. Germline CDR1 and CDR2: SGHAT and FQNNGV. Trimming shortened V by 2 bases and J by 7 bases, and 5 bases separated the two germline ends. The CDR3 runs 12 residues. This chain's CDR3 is CASSLLSGELFF. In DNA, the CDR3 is TGTGCCAGCAGCTTACTCAGCGGGGAGCTGTTTTTT. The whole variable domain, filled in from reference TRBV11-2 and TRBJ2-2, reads EAGVAQSPRYKIIEKRQSVAFWCNPISGHATLYWYQQILGQGPKLLIQFQNNGVVDDSQLPKDRFSAERLKGVDSTLKIQPAKLEDSAVYLCASSLLSGELFFGEGSRLTVL.

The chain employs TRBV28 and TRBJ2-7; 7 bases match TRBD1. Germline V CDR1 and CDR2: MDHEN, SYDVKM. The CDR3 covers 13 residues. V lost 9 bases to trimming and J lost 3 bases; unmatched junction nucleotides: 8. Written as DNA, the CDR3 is TGTGCCAGTGACCCCCGACAGGGCTACGAGCAGTACTTC. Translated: CASDPRQGYEQYF.

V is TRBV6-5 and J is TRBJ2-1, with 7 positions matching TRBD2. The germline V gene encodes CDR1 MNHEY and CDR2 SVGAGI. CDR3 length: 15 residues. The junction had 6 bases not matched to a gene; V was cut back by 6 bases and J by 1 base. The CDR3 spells CASSPGGWSYNEQFF. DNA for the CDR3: TGTGCCAGCAGCCCGGGGGGTTGGTCCTACAATGAGCAGTTCTTC.

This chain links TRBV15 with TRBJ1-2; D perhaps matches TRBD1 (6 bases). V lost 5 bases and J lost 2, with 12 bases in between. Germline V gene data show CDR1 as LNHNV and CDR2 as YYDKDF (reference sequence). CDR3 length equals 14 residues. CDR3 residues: CATSEGGANYGYTF. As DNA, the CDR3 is TGTGCCACCAGCGAAGGGGGGGCCAACTATGGCTACACCTTC.

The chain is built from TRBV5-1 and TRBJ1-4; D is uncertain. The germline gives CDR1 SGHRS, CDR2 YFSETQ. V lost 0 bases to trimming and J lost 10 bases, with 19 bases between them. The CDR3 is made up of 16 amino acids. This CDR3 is CASSLVLASLSGKLFF. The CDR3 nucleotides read TGCGCCAGCAGCTTGGTACTGGCCAGTCTGTCGGGAAAACTGTTTTTT.

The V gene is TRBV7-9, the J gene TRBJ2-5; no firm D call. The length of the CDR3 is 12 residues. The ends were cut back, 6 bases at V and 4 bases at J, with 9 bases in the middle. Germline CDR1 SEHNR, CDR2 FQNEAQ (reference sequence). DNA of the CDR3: TGTGCCAGCAGTCTGTCGGGAGAGACCCAGTACTTC. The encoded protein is CASSLSGETQYF.

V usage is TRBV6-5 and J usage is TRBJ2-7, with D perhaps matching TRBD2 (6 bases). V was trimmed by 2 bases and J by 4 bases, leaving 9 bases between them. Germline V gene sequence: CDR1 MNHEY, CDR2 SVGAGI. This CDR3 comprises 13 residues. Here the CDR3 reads CASSYDGRYEQYF. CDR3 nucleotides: TGTGCCAGCAGTTACGACGGGAGATACGAGCAGTACTTC.

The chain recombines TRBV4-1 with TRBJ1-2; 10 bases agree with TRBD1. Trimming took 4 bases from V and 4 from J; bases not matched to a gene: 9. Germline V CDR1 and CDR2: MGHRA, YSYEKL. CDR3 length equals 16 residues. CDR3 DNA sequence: TGCGCCAGCAGCCCCGGGACAGGGGTTCTTTCCTATGGCTACACCTTC. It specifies CASSPGTGVLSYGYTF.